The 4 T cell receptor beta chains given below trace back to one sample, sequenced in a study of cytomegalovirus exposure and HLA in healthy donors. The PCR ran on 60 Vbeta and 13 Jbeta primers. The table came from immunoSEQ multiplex PCR; TCRdb's copy has only in-frame clones and leaves some out. This sample has roughly 180,000 clones, with 9.5% found just once. The sequenced sample consisted of PBMCs. These receptors were collected from a woman between 25 and 40 years old in good health and CMV-seropositive.

The table lists this clone with a few counts. This chain joins TRBV2 and TRBJ1-6; 7 bases map to TRBD1. CDR1 is SNHLY, CDR2 FYNNEI, per germline. V shed 7 bases, J shed 2 bases, and the junction held 5 bases outside the gene matches. The CDR3 spans 15 residues. The CDR3 coding sequence is TGTGCCAGCACCACAGGGGTGGCCTATAATTCACCCCTCCACTTT. Translating gives CASTTGVAYNSPLHF.

This chain connects TRBV5-4 to TRBJ2-7, with 7 positions matching TRBD1. Unmatched junction bases numbered 8, after V lost 2 bases and J lost 6 bases. The germline CDR1 and CDR2 sequences are SGHNT and YYREEE (reference sequence). This CDR3 is built from 14 residues. CDR3 residues: CASSFSGTVSEQYF. DNA of the CDR3: TGTGCCAGCAGCTTCTCCGGGACAGTCTCCGAGCAGTACTTC.

The V and J genes are TRBV6-1 and TRBJ1-2; weak D call: TRBD1 (5 bases). This CDR3 contains 13 residues. Germline V gene lookup returns CDR1 MNHNS and CDR2 SASEGT. V was pared by 7 bases and J by 6 bases, with 15 bases between. CDR3 residues: CASIQGMSHGYTF. CDR3 DNA: TGTGCCAGCATTCAGGGAATGAGCCATGGCTACACCTTC.

The gene calls are TRBV30 and TRBJ1-1, with D possibly being TRBD1 (5 bases). Trimming shortened V by 1 base and J by 1 base, and 7 bases separated the two germline ends. This CDR3 region has 13 residues. CDR1 is GTSNPN, CDR2 SVGIG, per germline (reference sequence). The CDR3 nucleotides read TGTGCCTGGAGTGCCGGGGGGAACACTGAAGCTTTCTTT. Translating gives CAWSAGGNTEAFF.